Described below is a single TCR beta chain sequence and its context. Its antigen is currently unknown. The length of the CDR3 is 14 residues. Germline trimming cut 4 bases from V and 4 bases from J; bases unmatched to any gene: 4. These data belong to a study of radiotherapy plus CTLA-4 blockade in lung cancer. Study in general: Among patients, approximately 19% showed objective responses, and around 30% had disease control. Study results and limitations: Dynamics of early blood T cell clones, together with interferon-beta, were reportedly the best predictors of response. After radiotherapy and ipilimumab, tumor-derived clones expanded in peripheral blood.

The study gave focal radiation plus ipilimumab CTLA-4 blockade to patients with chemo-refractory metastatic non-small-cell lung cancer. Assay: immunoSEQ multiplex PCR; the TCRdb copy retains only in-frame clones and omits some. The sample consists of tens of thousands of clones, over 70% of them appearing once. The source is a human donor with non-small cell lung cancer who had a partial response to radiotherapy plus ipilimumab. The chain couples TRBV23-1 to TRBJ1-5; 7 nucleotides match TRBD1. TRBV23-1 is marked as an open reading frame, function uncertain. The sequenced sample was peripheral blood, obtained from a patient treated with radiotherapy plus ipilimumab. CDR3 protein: CASSRQGGNQPQHF. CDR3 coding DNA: TGCGCCAGCAGTCGACAGGGCGGGAATCAGCCCCAGCATTTT.